What follows are 17 T cell receptor beta chains derived from one specimen sequenced in a study of blood T cell repertoires in COVID-19. The data were produced by immunoSEQ multiplex PCR, yet TCRdb's version contains in-frame clones alone and is incomplete. The sample carries 180,000 or so clones, roughly 90% recorded once. Sequenced input: peripheral blood. These receptors originate from a man between 18 and 35 years old with active or convalescent COVID-19.

This clone was seen only once. The chain employs TRBV6-5 and TRBJ1-4, with 9 bases that match TRBD1. CDR3 length: 14 residues. The germline CDR1 and CDR2 sequences are MNHEY and SVGAGI. V lost 7 bases, J lost 3 bases, and 3 bases stayed unmatched. As DNA, the CDR3 is TGTGCCAGCACGGGGGACAGGGCTAATGAAAAACTGTTTTTT. Translation gives CASTGDRANEKLFF.

The count of this clone is one. As DNA, the CDR3 is TGTGCCAGCAGTCCCCAACGGACAGTCTATGGCTACACCTTC. It yields the protein CASSPQRTVYGYTF. The chain combines TRBV28 with TRBJ1-2; D possibly corresponds to TRBD1 (6 bases). V was trimmed by 5 bases and J by 4 bases, leaving 14 bases between them. This CDR3 has 14 residues. Germline CDR1 MDHEN, CDR2 SYDVKM.

The V gene is TRBV5-4, the J gene TRBJ2-2; 7 bases are shared with TRBD2. V shed 4 bases and J 0 bases; nucleotides not matched to a gene: 6. CDR1 and CDR2 (germline): SGHNT, YYREEE (reference sequence). The CDR3 covers 16 residues. CDR3 nucleotides: TGTGCCAGCAGCCAATCTAGCGGTGCGAACACCGGGGAGCTGTTTTTT. Protein: CASSQSSGANTGELFF.

The J gene is TRBJ1-3, the V gene TRBV30; 9 positions match TRBD1. After removal of 4 bases from V and 0 bases from J, the junction contained 4 bases not matched to a gene. CDR1 GTSNPN and CDR2 SVGIG come from the germline V gene (reference sequence). CDR3 length: 15 amino acids. The CDR3 spells CAWNPGQGSGNTIYF. Written as DNA, the CDR3 is TGTGCCTGGAACCCGGGACAGGGCTCTGGAAACACCATATATTTT.

V and J are TRBV15 and TRBJ2-1; 9 bases match TRBD2. This CDR3 is built from 15 residues. CDR1 is LNHNV, CDR2 YYDKDF, per germline (reference sequence). The ends lost 6 bases at V and 9 bases at J; junction bases unmatched: 12. CDR3 nucleotide sequence: TGTGCCACCAGGGATTGGGGTAGCGGGAGTTTTGAGCAGTTCTTC. Amino acid sequence: CATRDWGSGSFEQFF.

Written as DNA, the CDR3 is TGTGCCAGTAGTACCATGGGACAGGGAAACTCTGGAAACACCATATATTTT. This gives the protein CASSTMGQGNSGNTIYF. This chain joins TRBV19 and TRBJ1-3; 9 bases agree with TRBD1. V lost 4 bases to trimming and J lost 0 bases; unmatched junction nucleotides: 7. The CDR3 length is 17 residues. CDR1 and CDR2 from the germline V gene are LNHDA and SQIVND (reference sequence).

The rearrangement joins TRBV4-1 to TRBJ1-5; D may be TRBD1 (6 bases). Looked up from germline, CDR1 is MGHRA and CDR2 is YSYEKL. The V and J ends lost 4 bases and 2 bases respectively, with 12 bases between them. CDR3 size: 15 residues. Written as DNA, the CDR3 is TGCGCCAGCAGCCGAGGGGGTGTGGGCAATCAGCCCCAGCATTTT. This sequence encodes CASSRGGVGNQPQHF.

The V call is TRBV19, the J call TRBJ2-1, with 9 bases matching TRBD2. The V gene's germline CDR1 is LNHDA and CDR2 SQIVND (reference sequence). The trim removed 4 bases at V and 1 base at J, leaving 2 bases unmatched. There are 15 residues in the CDR3. Here the CDR3 reads CASSTLAGSYNEQFF. CDR3 sequence (DNA): TGTGCCAGTAGTACCCTAGCGGGGTCCTACAATGAGCAGTTCTTC.

The chain employs TRBV30 and TRBJ2-3; maybe TRBD1 (6 bases). Between the trimmed V and J ends, which lost 2 bases and 4 bases, there was a span of 13 bases. The germline CDR1 and CDR2 sequences are GTSNPN and SVGIG (reference sequence). CDR3 size: 14 residues. CDR3 protein: CAWSLGRGPDTQYF. In DNA, the CDR3 is TGTGCCTGGAGTCTCGGCAGGGGACCAGATACGCAGTATTTT.

The chain combines TRBV11-2 with TRBJ1-1, with TRBD1 matching 7 bases. This CDR3 spans 15 amino acids. Germline CDR1 and CDR2: SGHAT and FQNNGV. V lost 7 bases to trimming and J lost 1 base; unmatched junction nucleotides: 9. The CDR3 sequence: CASTPNRGGNTEAFF. The DNA of the CDR3 is TGTGCCAGCACTCCGAACAGGGGCGGGAACACTGAAGCTTTCTTT.

This sequence joins TRBV4-3 and TRBJ1-6; TRBD1 matches 10 bases. The CDR3 totals 15 residues. With V trimmed by 4 bases and J by 8 bases, 5 bases remained unmatched. Germline-derived CDR1 and CDR2 are LGHNA and YSLEER. The CDR3 sequence: CASSRAGTGDSPLHF. The CDR3, as DNA: TGCGCCAGCAGCCGCGCCGGGACAGGGGATTCACCCCTCCACTTT.

The chain carries TRBV27 and TRBJ1-5; 7 nucleotides align to TRBD1. V lost 0 bases and J lost 6; bases outside the gene matches: 2. Germline lookup yields CDR1 MNHEY and CDR2 SMNVEV (reference sequence). CDR3 length: 14 residues. CDR3 coding DNA: TGTGCCAGCAGTTTATCTCCAGGGGGTCAGCCCCAGCATTTT. Its translation: CASSLSPGGQPQHF.

The V gene is TRBV7-9, the J gene TRBJ2-3, with a possible D match to TRBD2 (5 bases). The V and J ends lost 3 bases and 3 bases respectively, with 7 bases between them. This CDR3 contains 13 residues. CDR1 is SEHNR, CDR2 FQNEAQ, per germline (reference sequence). The CDR3 loop reads CASSLSGTDTQYF. In nucleotides, the CDR3 is TGTGCCAGCAGCTTGAGCGGAACAGATACGCAGTATTTT. The whole variable domain, filled in from reference TRBV7-9 and TRBJ2-3, reads DTGVSQNPRHKITKRGQNVTFRCDPISEHNRLYWYRQTLGQGPEFLTYFQNEAQLEKSRLLSDRFSAERPKGSFSTLEIQRTEQGDSAMYLCASSLSGTDTQYFGPGTRLTVL.

The rearrangement links TRBV7-2 to TRBJ2-1; 8 nucleotides agree with TRBD1. Trimming took 5 bases from V and 9 from J; bases not matched to a gene: 9. Germline-derived CDR1 and CDR2 are SGHTA and FQGNSA. CDR3 size: 14 residues. The CDR3 bases are TGTGCCAGCAGCCAGGGGACAGGAATTGGTGAGCAGTTCTTC. It yields the protein CASSQGTGIGEQFF. Combining the CDR3 with reference TRBV7-2 and TRBJ2-1 gives the whole variable domain GAGVSQSPSNKVTEKGKDVELRCDPISGHTALYWYRQSLGQGLEFLIYFQGNSAPDKSGLPSDRFSAERTGGSVSTLTIQRTQQEDSAVYLCASSQGTGIGEQFFGPGTRLTVL.

Remarks on this clone: The sample has other DNA sequences that encode this CDR3 too. The chain combines TRBV4-1 with TRBJ1-6; a weak D match, TRBD1 (5 bases). Trimming removed 0 bases from V and 6 bases from J, with 6 bases in between. Germline-derived CDR1 and CDR2 are MGHRA and YSYEKL. The CDR3 sequence is 14 residues long. CDR3 amino acids: CASSQDRGNSPLHF. In DNA, the CDR3 is TGCGCCAGCAGCCAAGATAGGGGTAATTCACCCCTCCACTTT.

The rearrangement joins TRBV5-5 to TRBJ2-1; no reliable D call. This CDR3 contains 14 residues. V gave up 2 bases and J gave up 2 bases, with 8 bases separating them. The germline V gene has CDR1 SGHKS and CDR2 YYEKEE (reference sequence). CDR3 bases: TGTGCCAGCAGCTTTCCCACAGCCTACAATGAGCAGTTCTTC. Residues: CASSFPTAYNEQFF.

This chain connects TRBV4-1 to TRBJ1-4; 7 bases map to TRBD1. Germline CDR1 MGHRA, CDR2 YSYEKL. The CDR3 totals 17 residues. The junction had 8 bases not matched to a gene; V was cut back by 0 bases and J by 4 bases. CDR3 amino acids: CASSQDFEGADNEKLFF. In DNA form, the CDR3 reads TGCGCCAGCAGCCAAGATTTCGAGGGGGCCGATAATGAAAAACTGTTTTTT.